This TCR beta chain was sequenced in a study of blood T cell repertoires in COVID-19. Study summary: Acute and convalescent COVID-19 samples came from the United States, Italy and Spain. Sources were T cells, B-cell-depleted T cells, or PBMCs; the material itself was cDNA or gDNA.

Germline V lookup: CDR1 SGHNT, CDR2 YYREEE (reference sequence). V was trimmed by 5 bases and J by 1 base, leaving 18 bases between them. The CDR3 is 16 amino acids. Per the original methods: The authors estimated nucleated cell counts from reference gene primer amplification. Generated by immunoSEQ multiplex PCR, the TCRdb table keeps only in-frame clones and is missing some. V and J calls and clone size come straight from that table; D and trimming were deduced from the DNA. The table shows approximately 70,000 clones, with more than 80% occurring only once. This chain uses TRBV5-4 with TRBJ1-1; no definite D call. Source material: peripheral blood. The sequence was obtained from a woman aged 80 or over with active or convalescent COVID-19. CDR3: CASRIDLGAENTEAFF. In DNA, the CDR3 is TGTGCCAGCAGGATCGACTTGGGAGCCGAGAACACTGAAGCTTTCTTT.